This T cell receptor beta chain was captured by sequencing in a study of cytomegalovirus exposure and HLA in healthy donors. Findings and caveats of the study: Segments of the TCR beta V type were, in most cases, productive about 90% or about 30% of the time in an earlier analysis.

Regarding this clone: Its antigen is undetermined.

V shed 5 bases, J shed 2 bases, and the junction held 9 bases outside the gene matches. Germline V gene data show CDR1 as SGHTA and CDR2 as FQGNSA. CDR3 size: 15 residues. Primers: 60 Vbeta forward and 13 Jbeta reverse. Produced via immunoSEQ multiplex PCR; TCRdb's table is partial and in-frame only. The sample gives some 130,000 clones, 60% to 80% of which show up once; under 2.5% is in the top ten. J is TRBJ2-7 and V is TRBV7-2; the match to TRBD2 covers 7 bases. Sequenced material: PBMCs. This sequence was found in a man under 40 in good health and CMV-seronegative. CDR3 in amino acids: CASSRDGLGAYEQYF. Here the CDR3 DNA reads TGTGCCAGCAGCAGAGACGGACTAGGGGCCTACGAGCAGTACTTC.